This T cell receptor beta chain comes out of a study of T cells in Graves' hyperthyroidism and ophthalmopathy. Study background: Staff took peripheral blood when the initial diagnosis was made, before any treatment began.

In this sample, this clonotype turned up many times. As yet, its antigen is unknown. Germline CDR1 reads MDHEN; CDR2 reads SYDVKM. Trimming cost V 6 bases and J 2 bases, with 16 bases left between them. This CDR3 is built from 15 residues. Study conclusions and caveats: Most expanded thyroid clonotypes above 0.001 recurred in blood.

The source material, RNA transcripts, was used to amplify TCR beta CDR3 regions. TCR CDR3 regions were first amplified by RT-PCR with HTBI primers. TCRdb itself ran the multiplex PCR reads through MiXCR, one entry per CDR3 protein. This table has about 400,000 distinct CDR3 sequences, 15% appearing once. Sequencing was carried out using blood. The source is a woman between 55 and 75 years old with Graves' ophthalmopathy. The chain couples TRBV28 to TRBJ2-5; D possibly corresponds to TRBD1 (5 bases). The CDR3 loop reads CASSDTPRQQETQYF. The CDR3 DNA reads as TGTGCCAGCAGCGATACACCCCGACAGCAAGAGACCCAGTACTTC. Filled out from reference TRBV28 and TRBJ2-5, the complete variable domain reads DVKVTQSSRYLVKRTGEKVFLECVQDMDHENMFWYRQDPGLGLRLIYFSYDVKMKEKGDIPEGYSVSREKKERFSLILESASTNQTSMYLCASSDTPRQQETQYFGPGTRLLVL.